This TCR beta chain was retrieved from a study of blood T cell repertoires in COVID-19. CDR1 and CDR2 from the germline V gene are SGHRS and YFSETQ. The ends lost 1 base at V and 3 bases at J; junction bases unmatched: 7. The CDR3 contains 15 residues. Some clones are missing from TCRdb's copy, which holds only in-frame ones; the method was immunoSEQ multiplex PCR. In the table there are more than 90,000 clones, about 91% of which are singletons. The TCR originated in a middle-aged man with acute or convalescent COVID-19. This chain uses TRBV5-1 with TRBJ2-7; 7 nucleotides match TRBD1. Sequenced sample: peripheral blood. The CDR3 spells CASSLTTGQSYEQYF. CDR3 DNA sequence: TGCGCCAGCAGCTTGACCACGGGACAGAGCTACGAGCAGTACTTC.